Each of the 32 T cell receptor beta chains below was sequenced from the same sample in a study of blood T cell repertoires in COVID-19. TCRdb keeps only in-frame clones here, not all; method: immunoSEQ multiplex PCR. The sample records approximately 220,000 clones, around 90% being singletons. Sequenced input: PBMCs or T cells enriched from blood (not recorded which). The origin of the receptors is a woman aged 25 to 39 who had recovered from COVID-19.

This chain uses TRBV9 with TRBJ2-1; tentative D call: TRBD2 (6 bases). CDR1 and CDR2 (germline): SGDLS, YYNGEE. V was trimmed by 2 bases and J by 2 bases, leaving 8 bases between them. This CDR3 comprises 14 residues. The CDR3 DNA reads TGTGCCAGCAGCGTTGCGGGAACCTACAATGAGCAGTTCTTC. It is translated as CASSVAGTYNEQFF.

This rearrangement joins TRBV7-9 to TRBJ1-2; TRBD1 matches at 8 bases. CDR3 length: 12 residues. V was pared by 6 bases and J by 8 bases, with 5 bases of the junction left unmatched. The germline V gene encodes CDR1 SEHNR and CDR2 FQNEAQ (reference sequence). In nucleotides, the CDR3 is TGTGCCAGCAGTCAGGGGGCAGGAGGCTACACCTTC. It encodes CASSQGAGGYTF.

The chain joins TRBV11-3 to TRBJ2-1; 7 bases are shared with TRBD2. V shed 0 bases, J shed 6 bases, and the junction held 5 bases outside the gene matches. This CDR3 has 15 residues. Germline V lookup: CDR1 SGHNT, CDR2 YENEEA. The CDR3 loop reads CASSLDQAGLNEQFF. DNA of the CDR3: TGTGCCAGCAGCTTAGATCAAGCGGGGCTCAATGAGCAGTTCTTC.

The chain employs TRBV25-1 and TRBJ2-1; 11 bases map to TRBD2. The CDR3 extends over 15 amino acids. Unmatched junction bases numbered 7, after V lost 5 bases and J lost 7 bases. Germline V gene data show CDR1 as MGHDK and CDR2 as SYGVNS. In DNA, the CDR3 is TGTGCCAGCAGTAAGACTAGCGGGGTAATGAATGAGCAGTTCTTC. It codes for CASSKTSGVMNEQFF.

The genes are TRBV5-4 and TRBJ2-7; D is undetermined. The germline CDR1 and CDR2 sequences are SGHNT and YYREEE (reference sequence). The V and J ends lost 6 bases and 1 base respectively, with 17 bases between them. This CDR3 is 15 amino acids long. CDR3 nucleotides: TGTGCCAGCACTCAATCCCGTGGGCATTCCTACGAGCAGTACTTC. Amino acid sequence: CASTQSRGHSYEQYF.

The CDR3 coding sequence is TGTGCCAGCAGTGAACTTAGAGGGTTAGCTGGCTACACCTTC. Protein: CASSELRGLAGYTF. The chain couples TRBV6-1 to TRBJ1-2; D ambiguous. V was trimmed by 2 bases and J by 7 bases, leaving 14 bases between them. CDR3 length equals 14 residues. The germline gives CDR1 MNHNS, CDR2 SASEGT.

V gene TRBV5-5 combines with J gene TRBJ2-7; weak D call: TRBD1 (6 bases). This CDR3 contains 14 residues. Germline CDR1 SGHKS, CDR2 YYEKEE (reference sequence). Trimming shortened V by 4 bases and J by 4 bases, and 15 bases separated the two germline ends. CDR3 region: CASSEIGQGYEQYF. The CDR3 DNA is TGTGCCAGCAGCGAGATAGGCCAGGGGTACGAGCAGTACTTC.

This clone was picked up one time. The CDR3 spells CASSRTGTGGSAFF. The DNA of the CDR3 is TGTGCCAGCAGCAGAACTGGGACAGGAGGGTCGGCTTTCTTT. The chain couples TRBV6-4 to TRBJ1-1; TRBD1 matches 8 bases. The CDR3 runs 14 residues. V was pared by 6 bases and J by 11 bases, with 14 bases of the junction left unmatched. The germline V gene has CDR1 MRHNA and CDR2 SNTAGT.

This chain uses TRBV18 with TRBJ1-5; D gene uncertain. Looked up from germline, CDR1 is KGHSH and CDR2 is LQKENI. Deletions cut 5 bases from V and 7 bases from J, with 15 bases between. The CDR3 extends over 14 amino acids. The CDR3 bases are TGTGCCAGCTCAGAAACGGGGTCGAACCAGCCCCAGCATTTT. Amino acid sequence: CASSETGSNQPQHF.

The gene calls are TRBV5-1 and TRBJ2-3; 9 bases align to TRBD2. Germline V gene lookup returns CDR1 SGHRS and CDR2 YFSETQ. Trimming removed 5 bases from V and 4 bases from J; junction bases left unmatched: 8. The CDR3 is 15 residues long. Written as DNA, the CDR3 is TGCGCCAGCAGTCCAGCGGGGGGTATTCCAGATACGCAGTATTTT. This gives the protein CASSPAGGIPDTQYF. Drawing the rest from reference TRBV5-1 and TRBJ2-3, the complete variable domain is KAGVTQTPRYLIKTRGQQVTLSCSPISGHRSVSWYQQTPGQGLQFLFEYFSETQRNKGNFPGRFSGRQFSNSRSEMNVSTLELGDSALYLCASSPAGGIPDTQYFGPGTRLTVL.

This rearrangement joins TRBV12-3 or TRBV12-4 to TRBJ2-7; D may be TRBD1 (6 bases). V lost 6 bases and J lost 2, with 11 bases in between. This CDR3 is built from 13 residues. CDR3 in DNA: TGTGCCAGCAGACTCGGACAGACCTACGAGCAGTACTTC. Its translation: CASRLGQTYEQYF.

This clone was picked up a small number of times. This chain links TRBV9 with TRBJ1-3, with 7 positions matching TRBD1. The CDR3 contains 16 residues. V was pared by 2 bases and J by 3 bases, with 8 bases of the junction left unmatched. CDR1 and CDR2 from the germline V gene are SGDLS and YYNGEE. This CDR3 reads CASSVLGGGGGNTIYF. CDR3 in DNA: TGTGCCAGCAGCGTGTTAGGAGGGGGCGGTGGAAACACCATATATTTT.

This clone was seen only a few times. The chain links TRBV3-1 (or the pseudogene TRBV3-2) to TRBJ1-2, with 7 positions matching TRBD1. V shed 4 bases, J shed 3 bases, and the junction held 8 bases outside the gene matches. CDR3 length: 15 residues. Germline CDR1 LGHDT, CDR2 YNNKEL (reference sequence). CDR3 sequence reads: CASSPTRDSYYGYTF. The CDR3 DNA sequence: TGTGCCAGCAGCCCTACGAGGGACAGCTACTATGGCTACACCTTC.

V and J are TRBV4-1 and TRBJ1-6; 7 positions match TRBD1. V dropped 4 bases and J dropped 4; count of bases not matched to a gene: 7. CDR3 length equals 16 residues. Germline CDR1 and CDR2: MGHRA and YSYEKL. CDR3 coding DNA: TGCGCCAGCAGCCCCGCGCAGGGGGTGTATAATTCACCCCTCCACTTT. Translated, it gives CASSPAQGVYNSPLHF.

CDR3 region: CASSGTGTGSNFLYGYTF. CDR3 nucleotides: TGTGCCAGCAGTGGTACCGGGACAGGGAGTAACTTTCTCTATGGCTACACCTTC. The chain has TRBV25-1 and TRBJ1-2; 9 nucleotides match TRBD1. The V segment lost 4 bases and the J segment 4 bases; nucleotides outside the gene matches: 16. The CDR3 runs 18 residues. Germline values: CDR1 MGHDK, CDR2 SYGVNS.

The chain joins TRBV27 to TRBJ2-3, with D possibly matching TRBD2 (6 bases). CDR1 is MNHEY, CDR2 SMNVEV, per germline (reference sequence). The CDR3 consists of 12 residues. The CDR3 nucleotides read TGTGGAGTGGGACTTGTCACAGATACGCAGTATTTT. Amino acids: CGVGLVTDTQYF.

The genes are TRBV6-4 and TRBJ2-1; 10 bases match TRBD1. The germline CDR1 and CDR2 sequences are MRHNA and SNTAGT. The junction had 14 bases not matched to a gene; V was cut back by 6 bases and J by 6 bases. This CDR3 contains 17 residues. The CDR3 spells CASRPGESGTGANEQFF. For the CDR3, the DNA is TGTGCCAGCAGGCCTGGAGAGTCAGGGACAGGGGCCAATGAGCAGTTCTTC.

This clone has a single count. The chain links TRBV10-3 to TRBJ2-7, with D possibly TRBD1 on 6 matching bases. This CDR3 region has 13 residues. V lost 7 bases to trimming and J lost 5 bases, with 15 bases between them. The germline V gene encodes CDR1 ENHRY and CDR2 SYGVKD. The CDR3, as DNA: TGTGCCATCACCCTCCAGGGGACGAACGAGCAGTACTTC. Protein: CAITLQGTNEQYF.

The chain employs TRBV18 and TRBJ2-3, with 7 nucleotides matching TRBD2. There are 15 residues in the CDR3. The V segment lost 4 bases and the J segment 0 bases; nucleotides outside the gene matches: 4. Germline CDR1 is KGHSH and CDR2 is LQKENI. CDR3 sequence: CASSLSGASTDTQYF. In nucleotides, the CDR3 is TGTGCCAGCTCACTAAGCGGGGCTAGCACAGATACGCAGTATTTT.

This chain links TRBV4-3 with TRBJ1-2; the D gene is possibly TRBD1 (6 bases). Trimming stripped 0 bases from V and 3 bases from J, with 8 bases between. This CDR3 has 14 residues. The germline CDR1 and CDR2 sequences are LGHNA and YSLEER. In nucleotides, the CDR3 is TGCGCCAGCAGCCAAGATTACAGGGACTATGGCTACACCTTC. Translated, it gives CASSQDYRDYGYTF.

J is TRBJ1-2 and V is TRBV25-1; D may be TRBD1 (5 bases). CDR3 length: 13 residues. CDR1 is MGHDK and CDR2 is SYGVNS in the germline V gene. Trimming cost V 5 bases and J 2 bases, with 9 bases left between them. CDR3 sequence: CASSPDRNYGYTF. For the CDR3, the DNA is TGTGCCAGCAGTCCCGACAGAAACTATGGCTACACCTTC.

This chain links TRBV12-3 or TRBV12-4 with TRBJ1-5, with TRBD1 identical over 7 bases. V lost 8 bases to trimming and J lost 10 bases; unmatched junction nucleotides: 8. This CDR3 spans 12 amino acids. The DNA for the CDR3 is TGTGCCAGCCAGACAGGGACTTCTCCCCAGCATTTT. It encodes CASQTGTSPQHF.

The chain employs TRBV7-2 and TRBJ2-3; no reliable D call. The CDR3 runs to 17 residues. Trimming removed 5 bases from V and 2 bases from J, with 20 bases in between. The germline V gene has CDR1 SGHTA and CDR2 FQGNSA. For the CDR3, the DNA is TGTGCCAGCAGCCTGAATTGGGCTACCTCCTTCACAGATACGCAGTATTTT. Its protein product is CASSLNWATSFTDTQYF.

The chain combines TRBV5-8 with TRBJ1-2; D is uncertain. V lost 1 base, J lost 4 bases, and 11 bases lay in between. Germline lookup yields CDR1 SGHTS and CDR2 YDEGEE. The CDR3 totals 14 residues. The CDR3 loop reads CASSLRVEAYGYTF. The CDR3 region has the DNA TGTGCCAGCAGCTTGCGGGTAGAGGCCTATGGCTACACCTTC.

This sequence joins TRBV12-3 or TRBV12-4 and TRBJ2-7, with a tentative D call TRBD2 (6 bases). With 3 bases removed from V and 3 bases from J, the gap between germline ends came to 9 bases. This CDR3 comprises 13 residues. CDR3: CASSLEGRYEQYF. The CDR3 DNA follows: TGTGCCAGCAGTTTGGAGGGGCGCTACGAGCAGTACTTC.

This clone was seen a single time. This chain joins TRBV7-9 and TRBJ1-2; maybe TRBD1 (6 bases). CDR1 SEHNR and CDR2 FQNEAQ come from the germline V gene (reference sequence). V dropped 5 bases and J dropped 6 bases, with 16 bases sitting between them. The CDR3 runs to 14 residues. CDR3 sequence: CASSTNRDIHGYTF. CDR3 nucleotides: TGTGCCAGCAGCACTAACCGGGACATCCATGGCTACACCTTC.

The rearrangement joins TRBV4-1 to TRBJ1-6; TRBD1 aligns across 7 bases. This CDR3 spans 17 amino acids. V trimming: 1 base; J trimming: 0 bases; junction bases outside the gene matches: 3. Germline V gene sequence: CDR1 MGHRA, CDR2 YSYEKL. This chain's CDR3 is CASSQGQGGSYNSPLHF. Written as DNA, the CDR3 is TGCGCCAGCAGCCAAGGACAGGGAGGCTCCTATAATTCACCCCTCCACTTT.

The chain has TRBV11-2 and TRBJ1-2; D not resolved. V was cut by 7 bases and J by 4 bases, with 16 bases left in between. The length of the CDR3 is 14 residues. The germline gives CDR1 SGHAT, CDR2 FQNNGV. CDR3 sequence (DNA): TGTGCCAGCAACACCCTCCGGGGATTCTATGGCTACACCTTC. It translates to CASNTLRGFYGYTF.

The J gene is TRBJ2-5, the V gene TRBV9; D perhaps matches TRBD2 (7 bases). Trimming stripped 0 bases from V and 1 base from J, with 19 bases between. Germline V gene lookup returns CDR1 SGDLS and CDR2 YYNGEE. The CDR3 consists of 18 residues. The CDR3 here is CASSVGPAGAKLQETQYF. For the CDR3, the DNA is TGTGCCAGCAGCGTAGGACCCGCGGGGGCCAAGCTCCAAGAGACCCAGTACTTC. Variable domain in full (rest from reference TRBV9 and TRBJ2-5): DSGVTQTPKHLITATGQRVTLRCSPRSGDLSVYWYQQSLDQGLQFLIQYYNGEERAKGNILERFSAQQFPDLHSELNLSSLELGDSALYFCASSVGPAGAKLQETQYFGPGTRLLVL.

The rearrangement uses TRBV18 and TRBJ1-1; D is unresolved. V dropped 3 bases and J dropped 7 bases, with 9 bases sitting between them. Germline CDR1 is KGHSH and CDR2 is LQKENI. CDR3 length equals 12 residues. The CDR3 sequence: CASSPDIGEAFF. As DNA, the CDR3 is TGTGCCAGCTCACCTGACATCGGTGAAGCTTTCTTT. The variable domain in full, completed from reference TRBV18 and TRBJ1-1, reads NAGVMQNPRHLVRRRGQEARLRCSPMKGHSHVYWYRQLPEEGLKFMVYLQKENIIDESGMPKERFSAEFPKEGPSILRIQQVVRGDSAAYFCASSPDIGEAFFGQGTRLTVV.

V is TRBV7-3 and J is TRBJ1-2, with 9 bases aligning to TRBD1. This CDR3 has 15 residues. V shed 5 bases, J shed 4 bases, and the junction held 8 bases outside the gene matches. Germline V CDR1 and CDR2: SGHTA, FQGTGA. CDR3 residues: CASSQTGTGFYGYTF. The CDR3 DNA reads TGTGCCAGCAGCCAAACCGGGACAGGGTTCTATGGCTACACCTTC.

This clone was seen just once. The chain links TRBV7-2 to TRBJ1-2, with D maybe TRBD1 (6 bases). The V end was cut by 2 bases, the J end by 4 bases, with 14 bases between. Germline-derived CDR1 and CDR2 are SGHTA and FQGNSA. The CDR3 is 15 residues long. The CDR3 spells CASSLSGGQTYGYTF. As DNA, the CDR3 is TGTGCCAGCAGCTTAAGTGGCGGACAGACCTATGGCTACACCTTC.